This T cell receptor beta chain came from a study of human T cells and chemical hapten exposure. Whole-study results and caveats: TCRs at high frequency, those above 1 in 1000, did not change with DPC sensitization.

This clonotype came up many times. No antigen is known for it. V lost 3 bases, J lost 7 bases, and 11 bases lay in between. This CDR3 has 12 amino acids. Germline values: CDR1 DFQATT, CDR2 SNEGSKA (reference sequence). Attachment of unique molecular identifiers to individual cDNA molecules was performed in the library. TCRdb reprocessed the RACE reads via MiXCR and lists one record per CDR3 protein. The sample has more than 300,000 distinct CDR3 sequences; 4.5% to 5.5% are singletons. Noted time point: pre-sensitization, week 0. Treatment specified: therapeutic diphenylcyclopropenone sensitization with weekly scalp DPC. Those who donated were patients with alopecia, 18 to 70 years of age, and suitable for DPC.

The input for sequencing was whole blood, taken in connection with sensitization to the hapten diphenylcyclopropenone (DPC). The TCR sequence derives from a woman under 30 with alopecia areata. Some clones in this sample may be carry-over from other donors' samples. V is TRBV20-1 and J is TRBJ2-3, with a possible D match to TRBD2 (5 bases). CDR3 sequence: CSASLTGYTQYF. CDR3 coding DNA: TGCAGTGCTAGCCTAACGGGGTATACGCAGTATTTT.